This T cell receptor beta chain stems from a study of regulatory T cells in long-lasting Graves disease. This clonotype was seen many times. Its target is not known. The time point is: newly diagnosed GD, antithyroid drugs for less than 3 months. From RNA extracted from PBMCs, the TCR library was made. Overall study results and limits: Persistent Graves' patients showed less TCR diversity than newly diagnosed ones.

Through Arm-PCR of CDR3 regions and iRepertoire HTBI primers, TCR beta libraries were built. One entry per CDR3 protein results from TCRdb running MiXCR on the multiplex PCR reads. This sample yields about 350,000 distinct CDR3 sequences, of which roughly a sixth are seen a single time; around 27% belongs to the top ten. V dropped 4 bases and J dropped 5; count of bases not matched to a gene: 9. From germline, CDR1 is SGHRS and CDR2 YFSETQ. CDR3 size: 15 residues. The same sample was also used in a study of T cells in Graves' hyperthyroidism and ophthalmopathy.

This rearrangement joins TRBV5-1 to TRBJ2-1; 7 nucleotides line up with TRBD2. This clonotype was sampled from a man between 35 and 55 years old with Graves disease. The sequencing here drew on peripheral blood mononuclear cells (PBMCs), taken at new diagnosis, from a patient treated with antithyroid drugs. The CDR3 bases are TGCGCCAGCAGCCAGGTACCTAGCGGCAACAATGAGCAGTTCTTC. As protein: CASSQVPSGNNEQFF.